These 10 T cell receptor beta chains came from one sample sequenced in a study of blood T cell repertoires in COVID-19. Clones were sequenced by immunoSEQ multiplex PCR, and TCRdb holds only the in-frame ones, with some missing. The data show around 100,000 clones, with just over 90% seen just once and roughly 5% held by the top ten. The sequencing sample was made of peripheral blood. The source is a man aged 45-60 years with acute or convalescent COVID-19.

This sequence joins TRBV19 and TRBJ1-5, with 7 bases that match TRBD1. The germline gives CDR1 LNHDA, CDR2 SQIVND (reference sequence). V lost 6 bases and J lost 1; bases outside the gene matches: 6. The length of the CDR3 is 15 residues. The CDR3 sequence is CASSPGTASNQPQHF. In DNA, the CDR3 is TGTGCCAGTAGCCCCGGGACAGCCAGCAATCAGCCCCAGCATTTT.

CDR3 amino acids: CASSLPGRGLPLHF. Here the CDR3 DNA reads TGCGCCAGCAGCTTACCGGGGAGGGGGTTACCCCTCCACTTT. The chain joins TRBV5-1 to TRBJ1-6, with D perhaps matching TRBD1 (6 bases). The CDR3 length is 14 residues. The ends were cut back, 2 bases at V and 12 bases at J, with 15 bases in the middle. The germline V gene encodes CDR1 SGHRS and CDR2 YFSETQ.

The chain employs TRBV5-1 and TRBJ1-1; D is perhaps TRBD1 (5 bases). Per germline, CDR1 SGHRS and CDR2 YFSETQ. CDR3 length: 15 residues. V was shortened by 4 bases and J by 5 bases, with 18 bases between the two germline ends. CDR3 amino acids: CASSLGARAGTEAFF. The DNA for the CDR3 is TGCGCCAGCAGCCTCGGGGCAAGGGCGGGAACTGAAGCTTTCTTT.

The V call is TRBV29-1, the J call TRBJ2-7; 11 bases map to TRBD2. Germline CDR1 SQVTM, CDR2 ANQGSEA. This CDR3 is built from 13 residues. V lost 2 bases to trimming and J lost 5 bases; unmatched junction nucleotides: 2. CDR3 sequence: CSVERLAGHEQYF. The CDR3 DNA reads as TGCAGCGTTGAACGACTAGCGGGACACGAGCAGTACTTC.

The rearrangement joins TRBV11-3 to TRBJ2-5; no firm D call. The CDR3 has 13 amino acids. The germline V gene has CDR1 SGHNT and CDR2 YENEEA. V gave up 3 bases and J gave up 4 bases, with 9 bases separating them. In DNA, the CDR3 is TGTGCCAGCAGCTTTTCCGGTGCAGAGACCCAGTACTTC. This codes for CASSFSGAETQYF.

The chain combines TRBV4-3 with TRBJ2-7; 10 bases are shared with TRBD1. This CDR3 has 14 residues. CDR1 LGHNA and CDR2 YSLEER come from the germline V gene. V lost 4 bases, J lost 4 bases, and 4 bases stayed unmatched. Written as DNA, the CDR3 is TGCGCCAGCAGCCTCGGGACAGGGGAATACGAGCAGTACTTC. Translated: CASSLGTGEYEQYF.

This clone was seen a single time. The chain uses TRBV30 and TRBJ1-4, with 10 bases aligning to TRBD1. Losses at the gene ends were 3 bases for V and 0 bases for J; bases not matched to a gene: 4. The germline CDR1 and CDR2 sequences are GTSNPN and SVGIG (reference sequence). The CDR3 consists of 16 residues. CDR3 amino acids: CAWRRTGGATNEKLFF. In DNA form, the CDR3 reads TGTGCCTGGAGGAGGACAGGGGGAGCAACTAATGAAAAACTGTTTTTT.

The CDR3 reads CASSRWQASTRQYF. In DNA, the CDR3 is TGTGCCAGCAGCCGGTGGCAGGCTTCTACGAGGCAGTACTTC. V usage is TRBV5-6 and J usage is TRBJ2-7; D is uncertain. Per germline, CDR1 SGHDT and CDR2 YYEEEE. The CDR3 has 14 residues. Trimming stripped 4 bases from V and 9 bases from J, with 20 bases between.

The V gene is TRBV14, the J gene TRBJ2-7; TRBD2 matches 7 bases. V lost 4 bases and J lost 6; bases outside the gene matches: 15. The CDR3 runs to 16 residues. From germline, CDR1 is SGHDN and CDR2 FVKESK. The CDR3 protein is CASSPLGLTSNPEQYF. As DNA, the CDR3 is TGTGCCAGCAGCCCCTTGGGACTAACTTCTAACCCCGAGCAGTACTTC.

Comment on this clone: The germline gene is not matched at one end of the junction; a read error may be the cause. V usage is TRBV28 and J usage is TRBJ1-1; D not certain. CDR3 length: 14 residues. The germline gives CDR1 MDHEN, CDR2 SYDVKM. Here the CDR3 DNA reads TGTGCCATCAGTCGCGGGGTGCGGAACACTGAAGCTTTCTTT. It translates to CAISRGVRNTEAFF.